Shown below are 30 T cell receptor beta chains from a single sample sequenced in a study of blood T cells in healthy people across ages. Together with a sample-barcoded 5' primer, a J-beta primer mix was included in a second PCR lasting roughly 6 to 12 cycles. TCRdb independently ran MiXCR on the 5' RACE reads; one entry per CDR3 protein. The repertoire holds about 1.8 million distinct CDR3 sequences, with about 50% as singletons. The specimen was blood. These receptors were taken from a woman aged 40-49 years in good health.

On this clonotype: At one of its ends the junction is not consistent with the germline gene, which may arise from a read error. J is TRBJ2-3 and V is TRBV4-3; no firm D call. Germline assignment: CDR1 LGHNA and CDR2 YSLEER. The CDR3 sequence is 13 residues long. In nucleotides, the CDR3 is TGCGCCGGCAGCCAAGTTGAGCAGGATACGCAGTATTTT. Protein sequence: CAGSQVEQDTQYF.

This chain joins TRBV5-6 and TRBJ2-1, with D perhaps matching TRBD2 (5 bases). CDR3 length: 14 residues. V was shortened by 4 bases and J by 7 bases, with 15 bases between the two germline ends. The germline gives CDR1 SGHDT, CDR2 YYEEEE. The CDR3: CASSQITGGNEQFF. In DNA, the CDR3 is TGTGCCAGCAGCCAGATCACGGGCGGGAATGAGCAGTTCTTC. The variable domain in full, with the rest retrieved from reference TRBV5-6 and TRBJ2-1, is DAGVTQSPTHLIKTRGQQVTLRCSPKSGHDTVSWYQQALGQGPQFIFQYYEEEERQRGNFPDRFSGHQFPNYSSELNVNALLLGDSALYLCASSQITGGNEQFFGPGTRLTVL.

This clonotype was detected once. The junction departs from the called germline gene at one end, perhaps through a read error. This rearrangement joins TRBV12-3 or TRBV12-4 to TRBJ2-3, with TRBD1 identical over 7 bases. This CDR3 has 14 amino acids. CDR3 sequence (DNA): TGTGCCAGCCGCCCGTCAGGGGGTGGAGATGCGCAGTATTTT. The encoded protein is CASRPSGGGDAQYF.

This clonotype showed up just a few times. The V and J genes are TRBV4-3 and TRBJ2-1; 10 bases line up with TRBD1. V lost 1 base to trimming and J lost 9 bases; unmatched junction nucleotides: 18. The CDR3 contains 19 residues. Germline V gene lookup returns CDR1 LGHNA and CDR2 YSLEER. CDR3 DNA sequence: TGCGCCAGCAGCCAAGGAGCCCTAATCGGAGGGACAGGGGTTGGTGAGCAGTTCTTC. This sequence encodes CASSQGALIGGTGVGEQFF.

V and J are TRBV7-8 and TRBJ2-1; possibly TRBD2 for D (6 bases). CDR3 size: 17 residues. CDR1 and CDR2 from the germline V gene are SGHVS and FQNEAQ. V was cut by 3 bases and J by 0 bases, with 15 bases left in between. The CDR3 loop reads CASSFKPGLGSYNEQFF. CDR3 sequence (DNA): TGTGCCAGCAGCTTTAAACCGGGACTGGGCTCCTACAATGAGCAGTTCTTC.

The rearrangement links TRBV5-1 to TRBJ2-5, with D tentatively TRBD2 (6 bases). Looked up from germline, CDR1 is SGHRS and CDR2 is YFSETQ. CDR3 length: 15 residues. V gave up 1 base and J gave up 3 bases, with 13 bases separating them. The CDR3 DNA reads TGCGCCAGCAGCTTGAGGGCGGGGAAGGAAGAGACCCAGTACTTC. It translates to CASSLRAGKEETQYF.

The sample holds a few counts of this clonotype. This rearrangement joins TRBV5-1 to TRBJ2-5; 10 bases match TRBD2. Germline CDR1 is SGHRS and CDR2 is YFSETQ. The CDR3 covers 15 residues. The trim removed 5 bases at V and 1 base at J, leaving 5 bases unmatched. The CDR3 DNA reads TGCGCCAGCAGGCTAACTAGCGGGGCCCAAGAGACCCAGTACTTC. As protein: CASRLTSGAQETQYF.

The CDR3 bases are TGTGCCAGCAGTGTTGACAGGGGGAATCAGCCCCAGCATTTT. Its protein is CASSVDRGNQPQHF. The chain carries TRBV2 and TRBJ1-5, with 9 positions matching TRBD1. CDR3 length: 14 amino acids. The junction had 2 bases not matched to a gene; V was cut back by 4 bases and J by 4 bases. Germline V gives CDR1 SNHLY, CDR2 FYNNEI. Drawing the rest from reference TRBV2 and TRBJ1-5, the complete variable domain is EPEVTQTPSHQVTQMGQEVILRCVPISNHLYFYWYRQILGQKVEFLVSFYNNEISEKSEIFDDQFSVERPDGSNFTLKIRSTKLEDSAMYFCASSVDRGNQPQHFGDGTRLSIL.

The CDR3 protein is CASSLPGPNQPQHF. In DNA, the CDR3 is TGTGCCAGCAGCCTCCCCGGGCCTAATCAGCCCCAGCATTTT. The chain combines TRBV7-9 with TRBJ1-5; D not resolved. Germline values: CDR1 SEHNR, CDR2 FQNEAQ (reference sequence). The CDR3 runs to 14 residues. Between the trimmed V and J ends, which lost 5 bases and 4 bases, there was a span of 12 bases.

The CDR3 sequence is CASSQQGSSTDTQYF. Written as DNA, the CDR3 is TGTGCCAGCAGCCAACAGGGCTCAAGCACAGATACGCAGTATTTT. The rearrangement joins TRBV3-1 to TRBJ2-3, with a tentative D call TRBD1 (5 bases). V lost 2 bases, J lost 0 bases, and 9 bases lay in between. CDR1 and CDR2 from the germline V gene are LGHDT and YNNKEL (reference sequence). The CDR3 spans 15 residues.

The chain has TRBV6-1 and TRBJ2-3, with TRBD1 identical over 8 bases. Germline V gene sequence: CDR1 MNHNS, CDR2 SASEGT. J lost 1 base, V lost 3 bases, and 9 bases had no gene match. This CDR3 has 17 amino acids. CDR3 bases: TGTGCCAGCAGTGATGGGACAGGCAATAGGGGCACAGATACGCAGTATTTT. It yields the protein CASSDGTGNRGTDTQYF.

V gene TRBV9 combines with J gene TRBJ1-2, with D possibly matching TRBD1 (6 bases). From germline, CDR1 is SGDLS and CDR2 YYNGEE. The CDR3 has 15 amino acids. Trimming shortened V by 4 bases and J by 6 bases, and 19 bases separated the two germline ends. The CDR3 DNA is TGTGCCAGCAGCATCCGCCGGGACACTATACATGGCTACACCTTC. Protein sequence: CASSIRRDTIHGYTF. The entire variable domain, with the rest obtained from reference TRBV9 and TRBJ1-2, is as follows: DSGVTQTPKHLITATGQRVTLRCSPRSGDLSVYWYQQSLDQGLQFLIQYYNGEERAKGNILERFSAQQFPDLHSELNLSSLELGDSALYFCASSIRRDTIHGYTFGSGTRLTVV.

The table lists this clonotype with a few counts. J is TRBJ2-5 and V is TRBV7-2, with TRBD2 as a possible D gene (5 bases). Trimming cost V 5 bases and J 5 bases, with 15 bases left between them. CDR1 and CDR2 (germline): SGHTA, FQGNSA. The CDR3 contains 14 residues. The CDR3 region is CASSPRRAVETQYF. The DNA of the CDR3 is TGTGCCAGCAGCCCCCGGAGAGCGGTTGAGACCCAGTACTTC. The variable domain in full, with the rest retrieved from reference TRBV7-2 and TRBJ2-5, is GAGVSQSPSNKVTEKGKDVELRCDPISGHTALYWYRQSLGQGLEFLIYFQGNSAPDKSGLPSDRFSAERTGGSVSTLTIQRTQQEDSAVYLCASSPRRAVETQYFGPGTRLLVL.

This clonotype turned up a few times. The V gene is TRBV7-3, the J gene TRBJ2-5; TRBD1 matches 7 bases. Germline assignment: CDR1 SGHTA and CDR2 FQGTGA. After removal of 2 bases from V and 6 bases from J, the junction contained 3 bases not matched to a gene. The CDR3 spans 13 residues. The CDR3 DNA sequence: TGTGCCAGCAGCTTAGGGACAGATAAGACCCAGTACTTC. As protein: CASSLGTDKTQYF. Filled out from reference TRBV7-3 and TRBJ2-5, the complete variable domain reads GAGVSQTPSNKVTEKGKYVELRCDPISGHTALYWYRQSLGQGPEFLIYFQGTGAADDSGLPNDRFFAVRPEGSVSTLKIQRTERGDSAVYLCASSLGTDKTQYFGPGTRLLVL.

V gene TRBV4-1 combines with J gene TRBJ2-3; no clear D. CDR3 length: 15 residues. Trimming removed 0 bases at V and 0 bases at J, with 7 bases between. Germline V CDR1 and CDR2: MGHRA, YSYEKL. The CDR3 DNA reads TGCGCCAGCAGCCAAGAGTCACAGAGCACAGATACGCAGTATTTT. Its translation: CASSQESQSTDTQYF.

CDR3 sequence (DNA): TGTGCCAGCAGTGAGACAGTTCAAGAGACCCAGTACTTC. This translates into CASSETVQETQYF. V usage is TRBV6-1 and J usage is TRBJ2-5, with D maybe TRBD1 (5 bases). V was shortened by 3 bases and J by 2 bases, with 7 bases between the two germline ends. Per the germline V gene, CDR1 is MNHNS and CDR2 is SASEGT. CDR3 length equals 13 residues.

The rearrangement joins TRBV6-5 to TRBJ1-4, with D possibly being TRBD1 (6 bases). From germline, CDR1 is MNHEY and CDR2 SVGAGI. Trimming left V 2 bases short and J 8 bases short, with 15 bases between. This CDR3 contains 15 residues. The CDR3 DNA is TGTGCCAGCAGTTACGTCGGCAGGGGAGGAGAAAAACTGTTTTTT. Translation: CASSYVGRGGEKLFF.

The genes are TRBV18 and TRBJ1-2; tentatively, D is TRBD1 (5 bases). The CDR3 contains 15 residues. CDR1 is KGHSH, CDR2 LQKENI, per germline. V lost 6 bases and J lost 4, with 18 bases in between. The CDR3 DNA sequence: TGTGCCAGCTCTACCAATAGGGACCGGATCTATGGCTACACCTTC. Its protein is CASSTNRDRIYGYTF.

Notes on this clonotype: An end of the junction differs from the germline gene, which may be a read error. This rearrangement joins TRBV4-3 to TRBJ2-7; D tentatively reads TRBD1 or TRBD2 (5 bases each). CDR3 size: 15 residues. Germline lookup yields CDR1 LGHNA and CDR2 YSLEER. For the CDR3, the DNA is TGCGCCGGCAGCCCAGACCCCGGGACCGGGCTCGAGCAGTACTTC. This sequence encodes CAGSPDPGTGLEQYF.

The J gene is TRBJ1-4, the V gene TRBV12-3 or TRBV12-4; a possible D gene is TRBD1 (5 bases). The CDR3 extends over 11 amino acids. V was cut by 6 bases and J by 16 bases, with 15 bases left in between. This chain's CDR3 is CASSLRGPKFF. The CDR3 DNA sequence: TGTGCCAGCAGCTTAAGGGGACCTAAGTTTTTT.

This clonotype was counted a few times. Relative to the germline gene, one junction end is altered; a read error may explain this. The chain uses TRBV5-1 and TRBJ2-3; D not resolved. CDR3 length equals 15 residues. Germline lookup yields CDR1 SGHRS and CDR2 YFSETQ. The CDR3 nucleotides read TGTGCCAGCAGTTTAGGCAGTACTAGCACAGATACGCAGTATTTT. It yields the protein CASSLGSTSTDTQYF.

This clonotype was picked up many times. For the CDR3, the DNA is TGTGCCAGCAGCGATAGCGGGAGTTACAATGAGCAGTTCTTC. This translates into CASSDSGSYNEQFF. The chain employs TRBV7-8 and TRBJ2-1; TRBD2 matches at 9 bases. This CDR3 is built from 14 residues. From germline, CDR1 is SGHVS and CDR2 FQNEAQ. V shed 5 bases, J shed 4 bases, and the junction held 3 bases outside the gene matches.

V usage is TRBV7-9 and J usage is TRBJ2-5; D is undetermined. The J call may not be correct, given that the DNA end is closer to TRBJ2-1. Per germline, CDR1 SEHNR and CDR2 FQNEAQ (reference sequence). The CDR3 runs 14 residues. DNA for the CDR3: TGTGCCAGCAGCTTACAAGGGCTGCCAGAGACCCAGTTCTTC. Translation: CASSLQGLPETQFF.

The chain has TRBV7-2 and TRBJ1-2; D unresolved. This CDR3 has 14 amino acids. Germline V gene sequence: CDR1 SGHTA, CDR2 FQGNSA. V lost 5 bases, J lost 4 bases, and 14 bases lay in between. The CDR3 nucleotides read TGTGCCAGCAGCCCTAGGGAACCAAGCTATGGCTACACCTTC. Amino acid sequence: CASSPREPSYGYTF.

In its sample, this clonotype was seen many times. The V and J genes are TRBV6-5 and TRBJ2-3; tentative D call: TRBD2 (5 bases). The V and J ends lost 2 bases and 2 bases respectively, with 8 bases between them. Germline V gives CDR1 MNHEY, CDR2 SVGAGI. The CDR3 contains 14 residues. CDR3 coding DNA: TGTGCCAGCAGTTACGTGACTAACACAGATACGCAGTATTTT. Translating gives CASSYVTNTDTQYF.

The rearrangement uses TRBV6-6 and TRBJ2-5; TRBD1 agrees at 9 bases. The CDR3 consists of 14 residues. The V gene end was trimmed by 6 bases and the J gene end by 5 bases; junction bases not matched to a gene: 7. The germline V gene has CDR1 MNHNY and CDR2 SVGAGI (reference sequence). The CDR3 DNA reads TGTGCCAGCAGGGACAGGGGATTTGGTGAGACCCAGTACTTC. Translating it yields CASRDRGFGETQYF.

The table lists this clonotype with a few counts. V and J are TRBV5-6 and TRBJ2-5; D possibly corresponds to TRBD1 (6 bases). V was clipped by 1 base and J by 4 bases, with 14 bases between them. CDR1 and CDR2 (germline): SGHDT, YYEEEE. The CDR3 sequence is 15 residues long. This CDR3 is CASSLWGPGIETQYF. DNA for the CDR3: TGTGCCAGCAGCTTGTGGGGGCCGGGGATAGAGACCCAGTACTTC.

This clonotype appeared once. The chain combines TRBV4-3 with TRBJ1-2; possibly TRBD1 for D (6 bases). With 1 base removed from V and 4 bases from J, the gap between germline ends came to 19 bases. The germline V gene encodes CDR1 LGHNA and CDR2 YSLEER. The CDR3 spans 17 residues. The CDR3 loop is CASSQAFQGRRVYGYTF. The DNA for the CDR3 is TGCGCCAGCAGCCAAGCCTTCCAGGGGCGGAGAGTCTATGGCTACACCTTC.

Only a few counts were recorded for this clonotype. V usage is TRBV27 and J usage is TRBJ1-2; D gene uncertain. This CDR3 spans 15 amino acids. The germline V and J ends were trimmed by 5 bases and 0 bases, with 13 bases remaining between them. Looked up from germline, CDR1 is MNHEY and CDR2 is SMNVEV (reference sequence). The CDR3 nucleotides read TGTGCCAGCAGTCCCGGCGGCAGGCCTAACTATGGCTACACCTTC. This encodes CASSPGGRPNYGYTF.

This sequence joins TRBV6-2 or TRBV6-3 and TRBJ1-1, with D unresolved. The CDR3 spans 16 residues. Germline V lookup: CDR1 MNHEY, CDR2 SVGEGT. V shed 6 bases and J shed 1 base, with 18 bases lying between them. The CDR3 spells CASRFRPTYRNTEAFF. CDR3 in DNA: TGTGCCAGCAGATTCCGCCCAACTTACAGGAACACTGAAGCTTTCTTT.